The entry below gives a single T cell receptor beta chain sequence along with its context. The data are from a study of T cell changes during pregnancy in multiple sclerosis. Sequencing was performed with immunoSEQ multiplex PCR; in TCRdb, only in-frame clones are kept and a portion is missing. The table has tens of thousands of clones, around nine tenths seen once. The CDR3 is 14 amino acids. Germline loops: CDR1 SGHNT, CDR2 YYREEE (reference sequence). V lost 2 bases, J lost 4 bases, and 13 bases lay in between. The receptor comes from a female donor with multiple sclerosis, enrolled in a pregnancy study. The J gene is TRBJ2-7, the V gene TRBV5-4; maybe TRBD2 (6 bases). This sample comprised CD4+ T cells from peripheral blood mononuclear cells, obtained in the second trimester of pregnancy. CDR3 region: CASSLGGVTYEQYF. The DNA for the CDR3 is TGTGCCAGCAGCTTAGGCGGGGTGACGTACGAGCAGTACTTC.